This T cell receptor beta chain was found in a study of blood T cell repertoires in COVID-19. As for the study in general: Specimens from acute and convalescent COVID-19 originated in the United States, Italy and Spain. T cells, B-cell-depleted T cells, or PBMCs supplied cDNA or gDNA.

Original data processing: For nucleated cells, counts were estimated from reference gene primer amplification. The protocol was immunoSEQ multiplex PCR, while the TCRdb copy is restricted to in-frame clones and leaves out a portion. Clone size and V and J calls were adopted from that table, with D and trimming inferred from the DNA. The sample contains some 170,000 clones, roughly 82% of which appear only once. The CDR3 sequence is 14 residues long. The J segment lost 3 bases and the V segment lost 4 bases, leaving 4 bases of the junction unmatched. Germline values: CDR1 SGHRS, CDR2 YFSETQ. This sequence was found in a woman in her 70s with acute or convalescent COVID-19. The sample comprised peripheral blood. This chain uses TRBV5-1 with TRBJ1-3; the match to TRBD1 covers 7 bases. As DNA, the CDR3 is TGCGCCAGCAGCGCGGGACAGTTTGGAAACACCATATATTTT. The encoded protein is CASSAGQFGNTIYF.